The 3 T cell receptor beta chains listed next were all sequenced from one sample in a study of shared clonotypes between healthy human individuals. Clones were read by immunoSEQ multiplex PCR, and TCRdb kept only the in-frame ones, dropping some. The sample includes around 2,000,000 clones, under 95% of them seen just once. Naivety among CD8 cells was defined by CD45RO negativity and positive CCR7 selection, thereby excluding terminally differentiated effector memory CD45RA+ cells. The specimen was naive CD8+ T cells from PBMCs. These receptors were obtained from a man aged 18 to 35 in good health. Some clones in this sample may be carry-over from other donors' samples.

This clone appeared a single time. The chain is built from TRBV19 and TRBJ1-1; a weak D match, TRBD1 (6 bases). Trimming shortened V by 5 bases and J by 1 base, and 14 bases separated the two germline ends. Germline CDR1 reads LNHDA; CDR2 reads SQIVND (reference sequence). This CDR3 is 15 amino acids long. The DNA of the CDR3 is TGTGCCAGTAGTTTCGACAGGTTTTCGAACACTGAAGCTTTCTTT. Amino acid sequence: CASSFDRFSNTEAFF.

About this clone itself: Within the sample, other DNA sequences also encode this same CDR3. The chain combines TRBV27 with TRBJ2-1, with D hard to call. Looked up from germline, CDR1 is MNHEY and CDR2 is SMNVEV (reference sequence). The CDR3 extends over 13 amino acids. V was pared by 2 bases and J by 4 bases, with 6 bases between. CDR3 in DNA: TGTGCCAGCAGTTTAACGCCGTACAATGAGCAGTTCTTC. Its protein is CASSLTPYNEQFF.

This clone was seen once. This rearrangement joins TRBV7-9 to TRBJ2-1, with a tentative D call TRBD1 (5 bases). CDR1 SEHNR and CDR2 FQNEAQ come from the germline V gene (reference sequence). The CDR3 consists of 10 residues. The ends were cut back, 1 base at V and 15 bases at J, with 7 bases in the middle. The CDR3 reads CASSLGQLFF. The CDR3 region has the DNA TGTGCCAGCAGCTTAGGACAGCTGTTCTTC.